This T cell receptor beta chain was observed in a study of blood T cell repertoires in COVID-19. Study as a whole: PBMCs, B-cell-depleted T cells, or T cells were the source of the cDNA or gDNA that made up the material.

This CDR3 comprises 12 residues. Deletions cut 1 base from V and 5 bases from J, with 6 bases between. CDR1 and CDR2 from the germline V gene are LGHDT and YNNKEL (reference sequence). Original processing methods: Using reference gene primer amplification, nucleated cell counts were estimated. Sequencing was performed with immunoSEQ multiplex PCR; in TCRdb, only in-frame clones are kept and a portion is missing. Clone size and the V and J calls come from that table; the DNA yielded D and trimming. The table shows around 92,000 clones, with roughly 86% occurring only once. The table lists this clone with a count of one.

V gene TRBV3-1 (or the pseudogene TRBV3-2) combines with J gene TRBJ2-7, with D hard to call. The material sequenced was peripheral blood. The clonotype was recovered from a woman in her sixties or seventies in a cohort sampled during active or convalescent COVID-19. As DNA, the CDR3 is TGTGCCAGCAGCCAAGTCAGGAACGAGCAGTACTTC. Translated, it gives CASSQVRNEQYF.